The clone carrying this T cell receptor beta chain was seen at least ten times. No antigen is known for it. This entry comes from a study of regulatory T cells in long-lasting Graves disease. This CDR3 has 13 amino acids. CDR1 is DFQATT and CDR2 is SNEGSKA in the germline V gene (reference sequence). Trimming pared 3 bases from V and 2 bases from J, leaving 10 bases between. Whole-study results and caveats: Persistent Graves' patients showed reduced TCR diversity versus newly diagnosed patients. New patients shared fewer public clonotypes (over 900) than persistent patients did (more than 2,500).

Sequencing libraries for TCR beta were prepared with iRepertoire HTBI primers and Arm-PCR of CDR3 regions. Via MiXCR, TCRdb re-called the multiplex PCR reads, giving one row per CDR3 protein. The top ten clones hold about 9.1% of a sample with about 540,000 distinct CDR3 sequences, roughly 14% of them seen once. The time point: newly diagnosed GD, antithyroid drugs for less than 3 months. Extracted PBMC RNA gave rise to the TCR library. This sample was shared with a second study, whose subject was T cells in Graves' hyperthyroidism and ophthalmopathy. That source notes: Thyroid ultrasound and orbital computed tomography, with clinical symptoms and serum thyroxine and TRAb, informed diagnoses. Most thyroid clonotypes expanded above 0.001 were also detected in blood.

Sequencing used peripheral blood mononuclear cells (PBMCs), obtained at new diagnosis, from a patient treated with antithyroid drugs. This chain joins TRBV20-1 and TRBJ1-1; D gene ambiguous. This sequence was found in a man aged 25-45 years with Graves disease. CDR3 in amino acids: CSASKQTNTEAFF. CDR3 coding DNA: TGCAGTGCTAGTAAGCAGACTAACACTGAAGCTTTCTTT.